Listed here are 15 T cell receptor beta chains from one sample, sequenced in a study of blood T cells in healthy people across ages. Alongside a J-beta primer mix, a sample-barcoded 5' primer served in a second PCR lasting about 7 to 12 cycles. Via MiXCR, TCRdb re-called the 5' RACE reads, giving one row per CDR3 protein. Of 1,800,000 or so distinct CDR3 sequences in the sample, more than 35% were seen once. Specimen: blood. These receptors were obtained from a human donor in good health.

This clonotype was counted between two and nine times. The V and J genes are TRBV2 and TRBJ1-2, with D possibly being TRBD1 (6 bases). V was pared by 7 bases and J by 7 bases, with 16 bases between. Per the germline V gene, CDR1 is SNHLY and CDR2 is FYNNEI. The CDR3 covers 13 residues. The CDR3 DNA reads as TGTGCCAGCACTCGAAGTGGACAGAGTGGCTACACCTTC. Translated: CASTRSGQSGYTF. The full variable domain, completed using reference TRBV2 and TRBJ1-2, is EPEVTQTPSHQVTQMGQEVILRCVPISNHLYFYWYRQILGQKVEFLVSFYNNEISEKSEIFDDQFSVERPDGSNFTLKIRSTKLEDSAMYFCASTRSGQSGYTFGSGTRLTVV.

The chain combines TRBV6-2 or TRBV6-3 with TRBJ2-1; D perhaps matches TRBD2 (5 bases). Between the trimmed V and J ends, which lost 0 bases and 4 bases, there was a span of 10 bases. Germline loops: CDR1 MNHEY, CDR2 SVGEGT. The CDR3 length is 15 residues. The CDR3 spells CASSYSHGDYNEQFF. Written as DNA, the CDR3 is TGTGCCAGCAGTTACTCGCACGGGGATTACAATGAGCAGTTCTTC.

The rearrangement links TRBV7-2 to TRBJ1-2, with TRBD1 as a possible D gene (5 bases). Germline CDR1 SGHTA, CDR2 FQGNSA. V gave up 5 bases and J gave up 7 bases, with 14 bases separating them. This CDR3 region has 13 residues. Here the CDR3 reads CASSRGQPLGYTF. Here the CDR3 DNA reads TGTGCCAGCAGCCGAGGACAACCCCTTGGCTACACCTTC.

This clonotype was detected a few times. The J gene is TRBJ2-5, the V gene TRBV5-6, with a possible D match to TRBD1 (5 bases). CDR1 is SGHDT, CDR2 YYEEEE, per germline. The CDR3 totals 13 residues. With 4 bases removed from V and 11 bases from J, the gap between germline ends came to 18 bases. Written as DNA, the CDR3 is TGTGCCAGCAGCCATTACATCGACAGACAGCAGTACTTC. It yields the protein CASSHYIDRQQYF.

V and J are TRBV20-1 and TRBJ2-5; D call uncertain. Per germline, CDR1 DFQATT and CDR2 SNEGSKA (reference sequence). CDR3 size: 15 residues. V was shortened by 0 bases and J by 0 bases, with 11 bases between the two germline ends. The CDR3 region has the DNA TGCAGTGCTAGAGAGTCTACCCAATACCAAGAGACCCAGTACTTC. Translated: CSARESTQYQETQYF.

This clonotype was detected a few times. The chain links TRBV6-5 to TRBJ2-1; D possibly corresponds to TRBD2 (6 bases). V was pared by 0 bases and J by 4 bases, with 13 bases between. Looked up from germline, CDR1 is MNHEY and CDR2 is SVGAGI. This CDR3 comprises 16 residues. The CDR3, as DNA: TGTGCCAGCAGTTACTCGTTGGGGGGATTGTACAATGAGCAGTTCTTC. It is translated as CASSYSLGGLYNEQFF.

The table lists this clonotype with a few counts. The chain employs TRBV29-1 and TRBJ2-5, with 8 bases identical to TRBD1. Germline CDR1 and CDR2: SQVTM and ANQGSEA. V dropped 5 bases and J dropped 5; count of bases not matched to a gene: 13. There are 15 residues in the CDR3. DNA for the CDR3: TGCAGCGTTCCAACTCTGACAGGGGCGAGGGAGACCCAGTACTTC. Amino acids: CSVPTLTGARETQYF.

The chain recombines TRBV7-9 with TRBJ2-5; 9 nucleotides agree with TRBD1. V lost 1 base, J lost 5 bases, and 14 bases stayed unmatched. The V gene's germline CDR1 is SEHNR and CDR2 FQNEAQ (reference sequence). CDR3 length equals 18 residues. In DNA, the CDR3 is TGTGCCAGCAGCTTAGGGTTCTCCCCGACAGGGGGTATCGAGACCCAGTACTTC. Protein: CASSLGFSPTGGIETQYF.

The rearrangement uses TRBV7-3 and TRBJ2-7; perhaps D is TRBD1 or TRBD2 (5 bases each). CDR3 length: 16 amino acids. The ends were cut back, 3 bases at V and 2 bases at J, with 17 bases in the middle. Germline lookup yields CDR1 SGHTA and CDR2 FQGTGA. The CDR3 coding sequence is TGTGCCAGCAGCTTGGGGACCCAGGGAAAGGCCTACGAGCAGTACTTC. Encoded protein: CASSLGTQGKAYEQYF.

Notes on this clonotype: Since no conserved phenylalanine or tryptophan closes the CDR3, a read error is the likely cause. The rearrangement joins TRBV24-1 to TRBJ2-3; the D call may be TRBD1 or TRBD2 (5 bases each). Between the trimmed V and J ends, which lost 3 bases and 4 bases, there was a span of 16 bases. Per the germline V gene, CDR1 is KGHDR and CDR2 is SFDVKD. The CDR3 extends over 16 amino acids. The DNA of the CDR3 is TGTGCCACCAGTGATCCGAGCGGACAAACAGCAGATACGCAGTATCTT. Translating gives CATSDPSGQTADTQYL.

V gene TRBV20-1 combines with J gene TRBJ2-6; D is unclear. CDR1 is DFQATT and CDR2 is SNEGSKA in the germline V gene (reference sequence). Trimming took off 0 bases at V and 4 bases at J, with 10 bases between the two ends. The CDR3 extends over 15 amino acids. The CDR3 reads CSARDDSEGANVLTF. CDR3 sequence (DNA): TGCAGTGCTAGAGATGACTCGGAAGGGGCCAACGTCCTGACTTTC.

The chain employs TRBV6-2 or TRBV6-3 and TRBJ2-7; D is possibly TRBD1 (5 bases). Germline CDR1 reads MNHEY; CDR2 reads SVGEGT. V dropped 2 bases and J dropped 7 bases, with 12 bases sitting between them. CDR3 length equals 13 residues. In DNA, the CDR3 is TGTGCCAGCAGTTACGGGGCCGGTGCAGAGCAGTACTTC. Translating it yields CASSYGAGAEQYF.

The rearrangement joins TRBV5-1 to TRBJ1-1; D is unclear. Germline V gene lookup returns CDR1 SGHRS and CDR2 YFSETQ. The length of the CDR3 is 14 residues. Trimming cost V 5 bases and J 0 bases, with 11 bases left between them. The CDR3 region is CASRDFDMNTEAFF. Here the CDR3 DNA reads TGCGCCAGCAGAGACTTTGATATGAACACTGAAGCTTTCTTT. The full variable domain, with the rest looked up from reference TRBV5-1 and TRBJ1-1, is KAGVTQTPRYLIKTRGQQVTLSCSPISGHRSVSWYQQTPGQGLQFLFEYFSETQRNKGNFPGRFSGRQFSNSRSEMNVSTLELGDSALYLCASRDFDMNTEAFFGQGTRLTVV.

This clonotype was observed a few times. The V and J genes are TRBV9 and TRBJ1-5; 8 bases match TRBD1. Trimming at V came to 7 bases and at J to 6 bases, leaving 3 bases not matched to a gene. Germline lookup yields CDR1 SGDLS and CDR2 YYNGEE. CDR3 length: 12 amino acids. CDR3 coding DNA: TGTGCCAGCGGGACAGGCCTTCAGCCCCAGCATTTT. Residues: CASGTGLQPQHF.

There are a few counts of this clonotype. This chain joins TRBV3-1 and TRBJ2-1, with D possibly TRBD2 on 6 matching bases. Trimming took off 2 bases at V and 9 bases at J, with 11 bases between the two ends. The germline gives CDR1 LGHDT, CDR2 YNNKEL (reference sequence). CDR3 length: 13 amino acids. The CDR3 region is CASSQHPGVEQFF. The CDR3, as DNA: TGTGCCAGCAGCCAACATCCGGGGGTTGAGCAGTTCTTC.